This TCR beta chain was identified during a study of cytomegalovirus exposure and HLA in healthy donors. Study outcomes and limitations: The finding came from a later analysis; first-cohort TCR clusters tended to co-occur in the 110 or so validation repertoires.

Concerning this clone itself: As yet, its antigen is unknown.

V lost 3 bases, J lost 2 bases, and 9 bases stayed unmatched. CDR1 SGHAT and CDR2 FQNNGV come from the germline V gene. This CDR3 region has 16 residues. Measured with immunoSEQ multiplex PCR; TCRdb has only the in-frame clones, and not every one. The data hold around 350,000 clones, with roughly 85% observed a single time. The rearrangement uses TRBV11-2 and TRBJ2-7; 8 nucleotides align to TRBD2. The clonotype was recovered from a woman aged 18-29 years in good health and CMV-seronegative. The sequenced sample was PBMCs. CDR3 protein: CASSFPMTSVTYEQYF. Written as DNA, the CDR3 is TGTGCCAGCAGCTTCCCCATGACTAGCGTTACCTACGAGCAGTACTTC.